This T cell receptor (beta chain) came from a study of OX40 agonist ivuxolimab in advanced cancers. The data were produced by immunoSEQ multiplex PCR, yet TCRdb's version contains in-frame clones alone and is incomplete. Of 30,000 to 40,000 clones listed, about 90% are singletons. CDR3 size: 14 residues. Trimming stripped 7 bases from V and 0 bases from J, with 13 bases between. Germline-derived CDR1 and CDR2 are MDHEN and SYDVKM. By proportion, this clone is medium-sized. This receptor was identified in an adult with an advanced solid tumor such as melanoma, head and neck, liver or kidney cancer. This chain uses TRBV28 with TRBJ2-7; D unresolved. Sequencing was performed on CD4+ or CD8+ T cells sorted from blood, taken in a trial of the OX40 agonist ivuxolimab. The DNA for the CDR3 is TGTGCCAGCATCTCGCAGACATTCTCCTACGAGCAGTACTTC. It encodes CASISQTFSYEQYF.